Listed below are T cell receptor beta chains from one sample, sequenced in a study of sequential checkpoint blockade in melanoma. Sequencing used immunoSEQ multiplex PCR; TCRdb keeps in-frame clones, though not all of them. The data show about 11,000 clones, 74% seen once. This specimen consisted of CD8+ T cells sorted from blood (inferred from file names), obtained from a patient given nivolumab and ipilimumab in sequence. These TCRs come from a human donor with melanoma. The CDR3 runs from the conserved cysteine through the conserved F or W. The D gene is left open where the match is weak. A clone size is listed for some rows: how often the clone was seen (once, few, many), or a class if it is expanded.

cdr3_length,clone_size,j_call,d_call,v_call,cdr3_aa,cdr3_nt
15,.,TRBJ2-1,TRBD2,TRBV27,CASSLGTSGRNEQFF,TGTGCCAGCAGTTTGGGGACTAGCGGGAGGAATGAGCAGTTCTTC
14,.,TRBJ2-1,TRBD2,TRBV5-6,CASSLAGDYNEQFF,TGTGCCAGCAGCCTAGCGGGGGACTACAATGAGCAGTTCTTC
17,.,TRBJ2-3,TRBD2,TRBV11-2,CASSLDPGLAGGVTQYF,TGTGCCAGCAGCTTAGATCCAGGGCTAGCGGGAGGGGTTACGCAGTATTTT
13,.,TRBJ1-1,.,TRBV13,CASSPPGEPAAFF,TGTGCCAGCAGCCCACCGGGAGAACCTGCAGCTTTCTTT
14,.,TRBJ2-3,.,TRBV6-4,CASSAGTSTDTQYF,TGTGCCAGCAGTGCAGGGACTAGCACAGATACGCAGTATTTT
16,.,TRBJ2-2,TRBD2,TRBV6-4,CASSMTSGSGTGELFF,TGTGCCAGCAGTATGACTAGCGGGAGTGGTACCGGGGAGCTGTTTTTT
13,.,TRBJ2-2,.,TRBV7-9,CASSAPGAGELFF,TGTGCCAGCAGCGCACCAGGGGCCGGGGAGCTGTTTTTT
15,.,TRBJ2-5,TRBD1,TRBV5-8,CASSQGQRNQETQYF,TGTGCCAGCAGCCAGGGACAGCGAAACCAAGAGACCCAGTACTTC
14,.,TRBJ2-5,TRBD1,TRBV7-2,CASSFPGQAMAQYF,TGTGCCAGCAGCTTTCCGGGACAGGCCATGGCCCAGTACTTC
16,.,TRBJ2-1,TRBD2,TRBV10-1,CASSVSRGGSYNEQFF,TGCGCCAGCAGTGTGTCGCGGGGGGGATCCTACAATGAGCAGTTCTTC
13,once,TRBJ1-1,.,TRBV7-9,CASSLVGNTEAFF,TGTGCCAGCAGCTTAGTCGGGAACACTGAAGCTTTCTTT
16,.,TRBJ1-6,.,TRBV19,CASSIAATAYNSPLHF,TGTGCCAGTAGTATAGCAGCGACAGCCTATAATTCACCCCTCCACTTT
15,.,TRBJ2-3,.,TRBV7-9,CASSERGISTDTQYF,TGTGCCAGCAGCGAGAGGGGGATCTCCACAGATACGCAGTATTTT
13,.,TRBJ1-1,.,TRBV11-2,CASSLSGVFEAFF,TGTGCCAGCAGCTTATCGGGGGTATTTGAAGCTTTCTTT
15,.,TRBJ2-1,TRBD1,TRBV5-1,CASSFDRGVGNEQFF,TGCGCCAGCAGCTTTGACAGGGGAGTAGGTAATGAGCAGTTCTTC
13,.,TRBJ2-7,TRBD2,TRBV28,CASSLGGGNEQYF,TGTGCCAGCAGTTTAGGCGGGGGGAACGAGCAGTACTTC
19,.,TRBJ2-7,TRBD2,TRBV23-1,CASSRPPTSGGNSAYEQYF,TGCGCCAGCAGTCGGCCTCCGACTAGCGGGGGGAACTCAGCCTACGAGCAGTACTTC